The T cell receptor (beta chain) described here comes from a study of human T cells and chemical hapten exposure. This clonotype showed up many times. Its specificity is unknown. TCRdb redid the calling of the RACE reads with MiXCR, one entry per CDR3 protein. The table lists about 82,000 distinct CDR3 sequences, over 10% of them singletons, with roughly 5.9% in the top ten. Trimming took 1 base from V and 4 from J, leaving 14 bases between them. The CDR3 consists of 15 residues. Germline V gene lookup returns CDR1 MNHEY and CDR2 SMNVEV (reference sequence). Time point given: patch test 3, about 24 weeks after DPC sensitization. Treatment here: therapeutic diphenylcyclopropenone sensitization with weekly scalp DPC. Extraction of total RNA was performed on unfractionated whole blood. Study-level findings and limits: PT1 expanded TCR counts and patch test score correlated positively. Expanded TCRs showed more large CDR3 clusters than pre-sensitization or healthy control sets.

Sequencing was performed on whole blood, taken in connection with sensitization to the hapten diphenylcyclopropenone (DPC). The rearrangement joins TRBV27 to TRBJ2-7; no reliable D call. The receptor comes from a woman aged 45-65 years with alopecia areata. Some clones in this sample may be carry-over from other donors' samples. CDR3: CASSLYGPESYEQYF. In nucleotides, the CDR3 is TGTGCCAGCAGTTTATACGGCCCTGAAAGTTACGAGCAGTACTTC.